The sequence of this T cell receptor (beta chain) was determined in a study of shared T cell receptors in the human thymus. TCRdb's table, derived via immunoSEQ multiplex PCR, lists solely in-frame clones and lacks some. The table has hundreds of thousands of clones, around three quarters seen once; the top ten hold approximately 0.013%. This clone was seen only a few times. In germline, CDR1 is LNHNV, CDR2 YYDKDF (reference sequence). This CDR3 region has 14 residues. V trimming: 4 bases; J trimming: 4 bases; junction bases outside the gene matches: 6. This sample also appeared in a second study, on human thymus T cells. This second study notes: There were highly overlapping thymic repertoires among unrelated individuals, as related research reported.

The source material was thymocytes. The genes are TRBV15 and TRBJ2-7, with 8 bases lining up with TRBD2. This TCR came from a boy under two years old with a congenital heart defect. DNA for the CDR3: TGTGCCACCAGCAAAGCGGGAGAACGATACGAGCAGTACTTC. Translating it yields CATSKAGERYEQYF.